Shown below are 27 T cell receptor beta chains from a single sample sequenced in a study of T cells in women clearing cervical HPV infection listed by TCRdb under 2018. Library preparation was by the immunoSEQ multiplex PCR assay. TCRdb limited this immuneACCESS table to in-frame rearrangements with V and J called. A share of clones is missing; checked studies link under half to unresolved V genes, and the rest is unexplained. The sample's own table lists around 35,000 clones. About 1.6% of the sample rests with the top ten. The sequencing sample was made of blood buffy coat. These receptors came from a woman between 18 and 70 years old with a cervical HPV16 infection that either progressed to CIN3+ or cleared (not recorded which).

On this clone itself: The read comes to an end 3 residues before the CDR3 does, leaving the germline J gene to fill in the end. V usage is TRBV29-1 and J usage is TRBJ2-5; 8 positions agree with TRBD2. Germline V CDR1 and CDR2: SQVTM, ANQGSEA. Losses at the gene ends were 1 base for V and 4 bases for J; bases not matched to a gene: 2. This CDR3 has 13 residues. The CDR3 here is CSVEGLAGETQYF. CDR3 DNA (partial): TGCAGCGTTGAAGGTCTAGCGGGAGAGACC.

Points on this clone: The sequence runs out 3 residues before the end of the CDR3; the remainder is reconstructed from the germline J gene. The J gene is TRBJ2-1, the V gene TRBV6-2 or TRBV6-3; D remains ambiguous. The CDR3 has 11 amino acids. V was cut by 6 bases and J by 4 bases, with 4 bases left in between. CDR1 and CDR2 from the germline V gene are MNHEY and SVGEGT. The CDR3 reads CASSLYNEQFF. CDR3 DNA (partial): TGTGCCAGCAGCCTATACAATGAG.

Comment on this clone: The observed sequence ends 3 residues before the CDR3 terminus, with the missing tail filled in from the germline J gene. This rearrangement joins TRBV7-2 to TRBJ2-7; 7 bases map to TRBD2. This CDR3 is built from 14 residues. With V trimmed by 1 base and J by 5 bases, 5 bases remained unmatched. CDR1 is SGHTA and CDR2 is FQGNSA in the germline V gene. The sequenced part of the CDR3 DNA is TGTGCCAGCAGCTTAGTTTTCGGGGGGAACGAG. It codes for CASSLVFGGNE. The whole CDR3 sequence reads CASSLVFGGNEQYF. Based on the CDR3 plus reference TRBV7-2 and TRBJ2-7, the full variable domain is GAGVSQSPSNKVTEKGKDVELRCDPISGHTALYWYRQSLGQGLEFLIYFQGNSAPDKSGLPSDRFSAERTGGSVSTLTIQRTQQEDSAVYLCASSLVFGGNEQYFGPGTRLTVT.

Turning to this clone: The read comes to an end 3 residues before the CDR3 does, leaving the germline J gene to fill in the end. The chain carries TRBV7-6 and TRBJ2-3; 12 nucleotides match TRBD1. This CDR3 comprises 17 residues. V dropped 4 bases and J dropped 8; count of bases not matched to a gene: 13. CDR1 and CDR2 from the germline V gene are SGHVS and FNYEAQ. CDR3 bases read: TGTGCCAGCAGCTCCATTGTCGGGACAGGGGGCATCGTTACG. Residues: CASSSIVGTGGIVT. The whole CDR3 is CASSSIVGTGGIVTQYF.

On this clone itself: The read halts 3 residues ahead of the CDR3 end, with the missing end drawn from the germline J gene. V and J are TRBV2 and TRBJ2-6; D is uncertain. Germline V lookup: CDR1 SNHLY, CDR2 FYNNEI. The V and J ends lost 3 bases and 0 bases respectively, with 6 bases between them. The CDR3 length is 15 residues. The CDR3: CASSDRISGANVLTF. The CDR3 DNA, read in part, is TGTGCCAGCAGTGACAGGATCTCTGGGGCCAACGTC.

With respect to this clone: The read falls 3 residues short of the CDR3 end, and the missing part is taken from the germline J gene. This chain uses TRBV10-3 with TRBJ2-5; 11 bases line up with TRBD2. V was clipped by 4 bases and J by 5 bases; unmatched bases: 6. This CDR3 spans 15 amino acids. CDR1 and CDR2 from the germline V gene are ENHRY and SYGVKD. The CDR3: CAISVASGGYETQYF. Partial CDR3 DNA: TGTGCCATCAGTGTGGCTAGCGGGGGGTATGAGACC.

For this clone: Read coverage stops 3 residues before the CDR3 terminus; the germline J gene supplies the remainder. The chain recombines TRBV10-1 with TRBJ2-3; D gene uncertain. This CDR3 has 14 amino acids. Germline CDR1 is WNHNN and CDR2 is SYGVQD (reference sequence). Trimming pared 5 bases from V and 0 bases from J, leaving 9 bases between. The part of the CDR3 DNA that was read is TGCGCCAGCAGTATGGGCACCAGCACAGATACG. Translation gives CASSMGTSTDT. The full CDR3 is CASSMGTSTDTQYF.

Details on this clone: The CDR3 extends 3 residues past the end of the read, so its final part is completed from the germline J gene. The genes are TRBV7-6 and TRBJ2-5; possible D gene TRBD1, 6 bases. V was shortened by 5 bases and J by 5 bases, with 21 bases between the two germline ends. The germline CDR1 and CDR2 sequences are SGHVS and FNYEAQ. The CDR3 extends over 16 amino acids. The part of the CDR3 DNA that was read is TGTGCCAGCAGCCGTTCCCAGGGGCGTCCAGGGGAGACC. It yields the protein CASSRSQGRPGET. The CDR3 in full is CASSRSQGRPGETQYF.

The sequenced part of the CDR3 DNA is TGTGCCAGCAGCTTACAGGGCGTCGGGGATACG. It codes for CASSLQGVGDT. The whole CDR3 sequence is CASSLQGVGDTQYF. The V gene is TRBV5-4, the J gene TRBJ2-3; perhaps TRBD1 as D (6 bases). The DNA ends 3 residues before the CDR3 does, and the rest of the CDR3 is filled in from the germline J gene. Germline lookup yields CDR1 SGHNT and CDR2 YYREEE (reference sequence). V shed 2 bases and J shed 6 bases, with 13 bases lying between them. CDR3 length equals 14 residues. The full variable domain, rest sourced from reference TRBV5-4 and TRBJ2-3, is ETGVTQSPTHLIKTRGQQVTLRCSSQSGHNTVSWYQQALGQGPQFIFQYYREEENGRGNFPPRFSGLQFPNYSSELNVNALELDDSALYLCASSLQGVGDTQYFGPGTRLTVL.

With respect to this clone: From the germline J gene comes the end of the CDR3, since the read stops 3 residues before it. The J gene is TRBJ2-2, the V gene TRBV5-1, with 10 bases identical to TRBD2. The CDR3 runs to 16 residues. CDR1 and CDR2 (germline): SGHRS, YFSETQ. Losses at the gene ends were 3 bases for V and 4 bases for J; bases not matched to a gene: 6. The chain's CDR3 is CASSSAGGRGTGELFF. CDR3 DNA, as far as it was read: TGCGCCAGCAGCTCAGCGGGAGGGCGAGGCACCGGGGAG.

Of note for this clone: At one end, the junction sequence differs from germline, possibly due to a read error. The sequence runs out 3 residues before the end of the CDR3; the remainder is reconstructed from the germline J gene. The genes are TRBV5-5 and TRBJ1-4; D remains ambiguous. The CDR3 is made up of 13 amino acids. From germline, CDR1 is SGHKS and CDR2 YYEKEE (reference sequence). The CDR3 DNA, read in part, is TGTGCCAGCAGCCCCAAAACTTATGAAAAA. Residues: CASSPKTYEK. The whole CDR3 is CASSPKTYEKLFF. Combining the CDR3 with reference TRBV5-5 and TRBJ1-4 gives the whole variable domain DAGVTQSPTHLIKTRGQQVTLRCSPISGHKSVSWYQQVLGQGPQFIFQYYEKEERGRGNFPDRFSARQFPNYSSELNVNALLLGDSALYLCASSPKTYEKLFFGSGTQLSVL.

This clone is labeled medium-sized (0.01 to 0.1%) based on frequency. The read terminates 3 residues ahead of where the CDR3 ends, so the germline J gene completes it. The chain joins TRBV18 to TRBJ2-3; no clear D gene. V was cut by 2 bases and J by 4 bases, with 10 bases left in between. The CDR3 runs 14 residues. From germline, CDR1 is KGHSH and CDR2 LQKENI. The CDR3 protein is CASSPGHAADTQYF. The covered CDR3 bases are TGTGCCAGCTCACCAGGGCACGCAGCAGATACG.

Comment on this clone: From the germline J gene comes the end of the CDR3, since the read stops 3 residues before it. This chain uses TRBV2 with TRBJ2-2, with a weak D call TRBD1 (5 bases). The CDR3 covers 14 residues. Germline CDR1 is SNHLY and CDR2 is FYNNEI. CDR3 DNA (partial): TGTGCCAGCAACAGACAGAGAGATAATGAAAAG. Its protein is CASNRQRDNEK. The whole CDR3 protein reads CASNRQRDNEKLFF.

The CDR3 loop is CASSLWQNTQYF. The CDR3 bases that were read are TGTGCCAGCAGTTTGTGGCAGAATACG. The chain couples TRBV28 to TRBJ2-3, with no clear D. The read is 3 residues too short to cover the CDR3 end, so that end is filled in from the germline J gene. Trimming took 3 bases from V and 7 from J, leaving 8 bases between them. Germline V gene sequence: CDR1 MDHEN, CDR2 SYDVKM. The CDR3 consists of 12 residues.

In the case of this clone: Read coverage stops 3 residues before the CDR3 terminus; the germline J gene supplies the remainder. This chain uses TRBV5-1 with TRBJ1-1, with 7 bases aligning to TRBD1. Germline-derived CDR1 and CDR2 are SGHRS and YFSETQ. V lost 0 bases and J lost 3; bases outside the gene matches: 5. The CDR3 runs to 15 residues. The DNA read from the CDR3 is TGCGCCAGCAGCTTGGTTCCGGGACAGTACACTGAA. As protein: CASSLVPGQYTE. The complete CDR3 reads CASSLVPGQYTEAFF. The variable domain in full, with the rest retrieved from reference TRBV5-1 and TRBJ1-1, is KAGVTQTPRYLIKTRGQQVTLSCSPISGHRSVSWYQQTPGQGLQFLFEYFSETQRNKGNFPGRFSGRQFSNSRSEMNVSTLELGDSALYLCASSLVPGQYTEAFFGQGTRLTVV.

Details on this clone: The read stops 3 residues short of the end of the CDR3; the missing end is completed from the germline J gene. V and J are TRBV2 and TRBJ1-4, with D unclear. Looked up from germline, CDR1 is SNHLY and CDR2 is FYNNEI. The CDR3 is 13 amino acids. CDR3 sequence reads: CASSDRSNSPLFF. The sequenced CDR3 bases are TGTGCCAGCAGTGACAGGAGTAATTCACCA. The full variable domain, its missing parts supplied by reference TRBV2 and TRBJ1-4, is EPEVTQTPSHQVTQMGQEVILRCVPISNHLYFYWYRQILGQKVEFLVSFYNNEISEKSEIFDDQFSVERPDGSNFTLKIRSTKLEDSAMYFCASSDRSNSPLFFGSGTQLSVL.

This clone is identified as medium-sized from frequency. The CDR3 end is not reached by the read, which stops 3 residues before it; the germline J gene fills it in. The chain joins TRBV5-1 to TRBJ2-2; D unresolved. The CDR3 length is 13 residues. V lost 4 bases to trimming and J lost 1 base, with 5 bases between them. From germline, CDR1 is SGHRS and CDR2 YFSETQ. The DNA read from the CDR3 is TGCGCCAGCAGCCAGGTGAACACCGGGGAG. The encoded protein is CASSQVNTGE. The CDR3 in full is CASSQVNTGELFF.

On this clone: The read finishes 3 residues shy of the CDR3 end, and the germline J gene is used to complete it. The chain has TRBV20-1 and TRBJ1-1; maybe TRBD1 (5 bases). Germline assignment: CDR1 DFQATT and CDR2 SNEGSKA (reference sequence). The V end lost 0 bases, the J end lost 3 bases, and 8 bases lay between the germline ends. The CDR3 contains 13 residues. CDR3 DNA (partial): TGCAGTGCTAGAGAGAGGGGCTACACTGAA. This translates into CSARERGYTE. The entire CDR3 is CSARERGYTEAFF.

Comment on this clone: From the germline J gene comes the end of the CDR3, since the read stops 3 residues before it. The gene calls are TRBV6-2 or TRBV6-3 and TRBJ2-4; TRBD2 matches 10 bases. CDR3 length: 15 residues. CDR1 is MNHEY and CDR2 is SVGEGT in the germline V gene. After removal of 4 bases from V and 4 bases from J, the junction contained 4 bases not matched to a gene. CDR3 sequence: CASSSRTSGKNIQYF. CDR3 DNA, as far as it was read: TGTGCCAGCAGTTCCAGGACTAGCGGAAAAAACATT.

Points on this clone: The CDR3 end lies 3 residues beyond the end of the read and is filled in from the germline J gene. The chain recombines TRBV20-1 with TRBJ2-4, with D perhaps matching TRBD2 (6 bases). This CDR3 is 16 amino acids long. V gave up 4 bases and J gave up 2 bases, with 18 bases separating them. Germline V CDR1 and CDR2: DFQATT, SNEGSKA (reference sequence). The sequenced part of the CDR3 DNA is TGCAGTGCTATCCCACTGCGGGATCTATCCAAAAACATT. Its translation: CSAIPLRDLSKNI. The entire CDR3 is CSAIPLRDLSKNIQYF.

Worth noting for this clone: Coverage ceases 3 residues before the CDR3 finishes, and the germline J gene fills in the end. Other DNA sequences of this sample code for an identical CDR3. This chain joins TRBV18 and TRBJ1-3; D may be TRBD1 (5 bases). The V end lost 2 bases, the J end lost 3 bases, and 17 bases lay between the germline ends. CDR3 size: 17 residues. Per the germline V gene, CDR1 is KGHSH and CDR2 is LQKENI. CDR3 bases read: TGTGCCAGCTCACCATCTTATTTGACAGTGGTTGGAAACACC. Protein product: CASSPSYLTVVGNT. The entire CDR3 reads CASSPSYLTVVGNTIYF. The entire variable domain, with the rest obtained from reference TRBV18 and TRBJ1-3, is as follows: NAGVMQNPRHLVRRRGQEARLRCSPMKGHSHVYWYRQLPEEGLKFMVYLQKENIIDESGMPKERFSAEFPKEGPSILRIQQVVRGDSAAYFCASSPSYLTVVGNTIYFGEGSWLTVV.

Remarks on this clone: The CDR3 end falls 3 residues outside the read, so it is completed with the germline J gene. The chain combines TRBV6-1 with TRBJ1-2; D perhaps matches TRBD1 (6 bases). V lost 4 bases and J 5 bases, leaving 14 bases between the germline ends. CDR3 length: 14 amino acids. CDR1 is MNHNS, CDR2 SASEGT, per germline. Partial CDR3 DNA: TGTGCCAGCAGTGGGGCGACAGGAGGATATGGC. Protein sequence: CASSGATGGYG. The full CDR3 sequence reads CASSGATGGYGYTF.

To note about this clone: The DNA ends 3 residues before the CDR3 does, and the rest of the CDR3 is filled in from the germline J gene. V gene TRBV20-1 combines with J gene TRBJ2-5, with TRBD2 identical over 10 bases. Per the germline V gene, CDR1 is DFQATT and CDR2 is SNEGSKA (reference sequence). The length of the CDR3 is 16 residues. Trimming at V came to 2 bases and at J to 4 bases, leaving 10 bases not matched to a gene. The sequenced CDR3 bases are TGCAGTGCTAGATTAGCGGGAGGAGGTGGAATAGAGACC. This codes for CSARLAGGGGIET. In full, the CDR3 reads CSARLAGGGGIETQYF.

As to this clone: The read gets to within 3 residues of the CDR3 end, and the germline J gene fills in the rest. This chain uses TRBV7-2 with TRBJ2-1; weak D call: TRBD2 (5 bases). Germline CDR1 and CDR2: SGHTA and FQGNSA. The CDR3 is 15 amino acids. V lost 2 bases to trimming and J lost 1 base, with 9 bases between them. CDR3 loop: CASSLTPGSYNEQFF. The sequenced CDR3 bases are TGTGCCAGCAGCTTAACCCCGGGGTCCTACAATGAG.

The part of the CDR3 DNA that was read is TGTGCCAGCAGCTTAGGTCCAGGGGGCAATCAGCCC. This codes for CASSLGPGGNQP. The CDR3 in its entirety is CASSLGPGGNQPQHF. The chain combines TRBV7-9 with TRBJ1-5; perhaps TRBD1 as D (6 bases). The read falls 3 residues short of the CDR3 end, and the missing part is taken from the germline J gene. With 1 base removed from V and 2 bases from J, the gap between germline ends came to 9 bases. Germline CDR1 SEHNR, CDR2 FQNEAQ (reference sequence). The length of the CDR3 is 15 residues.

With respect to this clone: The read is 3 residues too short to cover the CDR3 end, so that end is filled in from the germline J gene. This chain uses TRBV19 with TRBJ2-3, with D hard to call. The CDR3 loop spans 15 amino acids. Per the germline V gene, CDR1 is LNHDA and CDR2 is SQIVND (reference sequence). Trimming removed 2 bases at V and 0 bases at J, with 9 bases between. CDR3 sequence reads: CASSILQTSTDTQYF. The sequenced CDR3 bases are TGTGCCAGTAGTATACTCCAGACTAGCACAGATACG.

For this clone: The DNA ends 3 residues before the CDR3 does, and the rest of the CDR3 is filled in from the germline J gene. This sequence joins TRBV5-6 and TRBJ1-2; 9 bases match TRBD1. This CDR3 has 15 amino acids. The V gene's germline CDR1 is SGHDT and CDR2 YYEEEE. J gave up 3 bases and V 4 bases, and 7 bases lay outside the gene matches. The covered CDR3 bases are TGTGCCAGCAGCCGTACAGGGGGCACCGACTATGGC. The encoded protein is CASSRTGGTDYG. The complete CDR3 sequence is CASSRTGGTDYGYTF.